Listed below are T cell receptor beta chains from one sample, sequenced in a study of response to subunit inactivated influenza vaccine. TCRdb redid the calling of the RT-PCR reads with MiXCR, one entry per CDR3 protein. The sample carries about 620,000 distinct CDR3 sequences, around 11% recorded once. These same records also appear under a second study, on T cells expressing NK-cell markers.

Sample: PBMCs from blood, taken on the day of vaccination. Source of these receptors: a man aged 45-60 years who received an inactivated influenza vaccine. Both conserved end residues are part of each CDR3. The D gene is left open where the match is weak. Size tells how often a clone was seen (once, few, many) or the class of an expanded clone, and some rows leave it out.

D gene,CDR3 length,clone size,J gene,V gene,CDR3 DNA,CDR3 protein
.,13,many,TRBJ2-2,TRBV27,TGTGCCAGCAGGGCGGGAAACACCGGGGAGCTGTTTTTT,CASRAGNTGELFF
.,13,.,TRBJ2-1,TRBV20-1,TGCAGTGCGGAAGCCGAAAGGTACAATGAGCAGTTCTTC,CSAEAERYNEQFF
TRBD2,16,many,TRBJ2-1,TRBV11-1,TGTGCCAGCAGCTCAACCGGGACTAGCTCCTACAATGAGCAGTTCTTC,CASSSTGTSSYNEQFF
TRBD1,15,few,TRBJ1-6,TRBV20-1,TGCAGTGCTCCGCCAGACAGGGGGCTTAGTTCACCCCTCCACTTT,CSAPPDRGLSSPLHF
.,14,few,TRBJ1-2,TRBV7-9,TGTGCCAGCAGCTTAGATGTTACAGGCTCTGGCTACACCTTC,CASSLDVTGSGYTF
.,20,.,TRBJ2-1,TRBV2,TGTGCCAGCAGTGCTTCCCAGAGGACAGCTTGGAGAAGCTCCTACAATGAGCAGTTCTTC,CASSASQRTAWRSSYNEQFF
TRBD2,16,.,TRBJ2-3,TRBV4-3,TGCGCCAGCAGCCATTCAGCGGGAGGGCCTACAGATACGCAGTATTTT,CASSHSAGGPTDTQYF
.,15,.,TRBJ2-1,TRBV20-1,TGCAGTGCTAGAGAAAATCGCCTATCTCTCGATGAGCAGTTCTTC,CSARENRLSLDEQFF
TRBD2,20,.,TRBJ2-3,TRBV10-3,TGTGCCATCAGTGGGCCCCCTTGGACTAGCGGGGGGGCTAGCACAGATACGCAGTATTTT,CAISGPPWTSGGASTDTQYF
TRBD2,14,.,TRBJ2-5,TRBV5-5,TGTGCCAGTTCCTATCGGGGGGGCCGAGAGACCCAGTACTTC,CASSYRGGRETQYF
TRBD2,17,few,TRBJ2-3,TRBV7-6,TGTGCCAGCAGCTTAGCGTATAGCGGGGGGGGCAAGGATACGCAGTATTTT,CASSLAYSGGGKDTQYF
TRBD1,15,.,TRBJ2-1,TRBV10-3,TGTGCCATCACCCAGACAGGGGGCTCCTACAATGAGCAGTTCTTC,CAITQTGGSYNEQFF
.,12,many,TRBJ2-5,TRBV20-1,TGCAGTGCATTCAGCGGGCAAGAGACCCAGTACTTC,CSAFSGQETQYF
.,13,.,TRBJ2-3,TRBV29-1,TGCAGCGTTGAACCCCTTGGGGGAGATACGCAGTATTTT,CSVEPLGGDTQYF
.,12,.,TRBJ2-1,TRBV6-2/TRBV6-3,TGTGCCAGCAGGAGCCCAGTCAATGAGCAGTTCTTC,CASRSPVNEQFF
TRBD1,22,few,TRBJ2-3,TRBV5-1,TGCGCCAGCAGCTTTCAACCCGGCAGGGGGCTTGAGATGGTGTGGCACACAGATACGCAGTATTTT,CASSFQPGRGLEMVWHTDTQYF
.,16,many,TRBJ1-1,TRBV5-1,TGCGCCAGCAGCTTCGCCCAGCTGGGGGCCTACACTGAAGCTTTCTTT,CASSFAQLGAYTEAFF
TRBD1,19,many,TRBJ2-3,TRBV5-1,TGCGCCAGCAGCTTGTATGCCCTTTCGGACAGGGAGTTCGCAGATACGCAGTATTTT,CASSLYALSDREFADTQYF
.,11,many,TRBJ2-1,TRBV28,TGTGCCAGCGGGCCCGGGCCTAGTGTGTTCTTC,CASGPGPSVFF
.,13,few,TRBJ1-3,TRBV5-1,TGCGCCAGCAGAAACAGGGATCGCGACACCATATATTTT,CASRNRDRDTIYF
.,15,.,TRBJ1-2,TRBV4-2,TGTGCCAGCAGCCAAGAGTTTGGGGGAGTAGATGGCTACACCTTC,CASSQEFGGVDGYTF
TRBD2,16,few,TRBJ2-5,TRBV11-2,TGTGCCAGCAGCCCAGGAGCGGGGGTGTCTCTGGAGACCCAGTACTTC,CASSPGAGVSLETQYF